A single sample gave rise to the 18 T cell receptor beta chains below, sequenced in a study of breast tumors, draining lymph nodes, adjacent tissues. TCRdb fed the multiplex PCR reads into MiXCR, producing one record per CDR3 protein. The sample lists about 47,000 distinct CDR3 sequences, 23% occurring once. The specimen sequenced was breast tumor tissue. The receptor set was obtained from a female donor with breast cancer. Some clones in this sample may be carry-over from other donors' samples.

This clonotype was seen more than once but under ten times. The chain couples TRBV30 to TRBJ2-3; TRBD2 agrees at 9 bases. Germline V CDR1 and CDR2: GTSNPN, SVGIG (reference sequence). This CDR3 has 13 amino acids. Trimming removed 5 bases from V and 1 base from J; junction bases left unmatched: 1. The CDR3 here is CAWERGGTDTQYF. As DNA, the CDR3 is TGTGCCTGGGAGCGGGGGGGCACAGATACGCAGTATTTT. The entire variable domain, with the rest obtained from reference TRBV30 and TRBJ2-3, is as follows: SQTIHQWPATLVQPVGSPLSLECTVEGTSNPNLYWYRQAAGRGLQLLFYSVGIGQISSEVPQNLSASRPQDRQFILSSKKLLLSDSGFYLCAWERGGTDTQYFGPGTRLTVL.

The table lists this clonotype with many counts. The CDR3 is CASSLAQVGDEQFF. DNA for the CDR3: TGTGCCAGCAGTTTAGCGCAGGTGGGGGATGAGCAGTTCTTC. The chain is built from TRBV12-3 or TRBV12-4 and TRBJ2-1; D may match TRBD1 or TRBD2 (5 bases each). This CDR3 comprises 14 residues. V lost 0 bases, J lost 8 bases, and 11 bases lay in between.

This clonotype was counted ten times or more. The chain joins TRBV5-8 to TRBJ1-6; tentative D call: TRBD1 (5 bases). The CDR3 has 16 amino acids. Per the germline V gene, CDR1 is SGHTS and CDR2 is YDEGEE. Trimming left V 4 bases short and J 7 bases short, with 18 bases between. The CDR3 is CASSLGDRTNNSPLHF. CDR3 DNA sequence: TGTGCCAGCAGCCTAGGGGACCGGACGAACAATTCACCCCTCCACTTT.

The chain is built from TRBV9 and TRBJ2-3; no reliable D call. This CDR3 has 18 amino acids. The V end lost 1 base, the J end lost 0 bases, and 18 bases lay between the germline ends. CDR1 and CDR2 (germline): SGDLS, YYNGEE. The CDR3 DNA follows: TGTGCCAGCAGCGTAAACCCCCGTCTCCCAACTAGCACAGATACGCAGTATTTT. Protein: CASSVNPRLPTSTDTQYF.

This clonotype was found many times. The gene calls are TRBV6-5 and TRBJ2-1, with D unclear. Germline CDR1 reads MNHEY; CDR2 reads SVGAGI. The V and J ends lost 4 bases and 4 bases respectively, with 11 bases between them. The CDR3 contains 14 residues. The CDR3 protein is CASSSLSLYNEQFF. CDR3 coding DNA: TGTGCCAGCAGTTCCCTGTCCCTTTACAATGAGCAGTTCTTC.

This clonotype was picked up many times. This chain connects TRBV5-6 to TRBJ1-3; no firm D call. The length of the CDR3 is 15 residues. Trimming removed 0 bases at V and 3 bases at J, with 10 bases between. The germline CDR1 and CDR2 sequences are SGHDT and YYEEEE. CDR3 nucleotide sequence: TGTGCCAGCAGCTTGGTTTCGGCGTATGGAAACACCATATATTTT. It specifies CASSLVSAYGNTIYF.

The CDR3 loop is CASSAGGGMNTEAFF. CDR3 in DNA: TGTGCCAGCAGCGCCGGCGGGGGTATGAACACTGAAGCTTTCTTT. The J gene is TRBJ1-1, the V gene TRBV9; D perhaps matches TRBD1 (5 bases). The V gene lost 3 bases and the J gene lost 0 bases, with 12 bases spanning the gap. The germline V gene has CDR1 SGDLS and CDR2 YYNGEE. This CDR3 region has 15 residues.

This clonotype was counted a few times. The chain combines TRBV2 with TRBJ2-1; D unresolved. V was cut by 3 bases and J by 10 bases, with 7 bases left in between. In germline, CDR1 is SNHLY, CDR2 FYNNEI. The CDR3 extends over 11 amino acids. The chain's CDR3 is CASSELREQFF. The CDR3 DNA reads TGTGCCAGCAGTGAGCTGCGAGAGCAGTTCTTC.

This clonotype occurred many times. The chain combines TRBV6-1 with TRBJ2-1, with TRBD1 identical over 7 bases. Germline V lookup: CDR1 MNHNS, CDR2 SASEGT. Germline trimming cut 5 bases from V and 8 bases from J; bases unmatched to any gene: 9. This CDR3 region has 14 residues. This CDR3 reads CASSTLTGVDEQFF. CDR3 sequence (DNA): TGTGCCAGCAGTACACTAACAGGGGTAGATGAGCAGTTCTTC.

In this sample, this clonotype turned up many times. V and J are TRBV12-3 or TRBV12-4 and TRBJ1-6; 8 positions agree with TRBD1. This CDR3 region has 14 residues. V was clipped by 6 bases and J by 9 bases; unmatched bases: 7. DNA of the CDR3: TGTGCCAGCAGCCCCGGGACAGGAATTTCACCCCTCCACTTT. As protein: CASSPGTGISPLHF.

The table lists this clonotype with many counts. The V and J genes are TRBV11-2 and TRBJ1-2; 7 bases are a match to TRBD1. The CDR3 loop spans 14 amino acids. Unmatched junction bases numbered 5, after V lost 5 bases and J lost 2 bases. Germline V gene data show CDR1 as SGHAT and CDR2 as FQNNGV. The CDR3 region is CASSMPTGNYGYTF. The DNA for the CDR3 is TGTGCCAGCAGCATGCCGACAGGGAACTATGGCTACACCTTC.

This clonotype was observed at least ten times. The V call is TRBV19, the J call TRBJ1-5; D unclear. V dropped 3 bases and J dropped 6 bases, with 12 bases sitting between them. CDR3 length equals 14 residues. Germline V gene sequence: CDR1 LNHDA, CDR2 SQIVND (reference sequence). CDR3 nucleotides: TGTGCCAGTAGTATTGTGGGGAGAGGTCAGCCCCAGCATTTT. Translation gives CASSIVGRGQPQHF. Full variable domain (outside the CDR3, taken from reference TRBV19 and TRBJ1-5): DGGITQSPKYLFRKEGQNVTLSCEQNLNHDAMYWYRQDPGQGLRLIYYSQIVNDFQKGDIAEGYSVSREKKESFPLTVTSAQKNPTAFYLCASSIVGRGQPQHFGDGTRLSIL.

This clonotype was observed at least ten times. Here the CDR3 DNA reads TGTGCCAGCAGTGAACTGGGGGGTTCGGGCAATGAGCAGTTCTTC. This encodes CASSELGGSGNEQFF. The chain is built from TRBV2 and TRBJ2-1; maybe TRBD2 (6 bases). Trimming took off 2 bases at V and 6 bases at J, with 14 bases between the two ends. Germline V gene sequence: CDR1 SNHLY, CDR2 FYNNEI. The CDR3 is 15 amino acids.

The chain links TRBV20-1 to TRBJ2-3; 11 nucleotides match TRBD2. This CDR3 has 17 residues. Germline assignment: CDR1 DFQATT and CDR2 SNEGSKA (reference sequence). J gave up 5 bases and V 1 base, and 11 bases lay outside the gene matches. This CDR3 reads CSARGGTSGWRGDTQYF. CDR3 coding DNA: TGCAGTGCTAGAGGGGGGACTAGCGGATGGCGGGGAGATACGCAGTATTTT.

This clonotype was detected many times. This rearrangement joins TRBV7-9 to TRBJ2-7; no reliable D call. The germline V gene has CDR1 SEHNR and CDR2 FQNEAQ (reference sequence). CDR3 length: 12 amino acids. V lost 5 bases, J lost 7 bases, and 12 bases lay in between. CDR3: CASSPPGREQYF. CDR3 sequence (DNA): TGTGCCAGCAGCCCCCCGGGCCGGGAGCAGTACTTC.

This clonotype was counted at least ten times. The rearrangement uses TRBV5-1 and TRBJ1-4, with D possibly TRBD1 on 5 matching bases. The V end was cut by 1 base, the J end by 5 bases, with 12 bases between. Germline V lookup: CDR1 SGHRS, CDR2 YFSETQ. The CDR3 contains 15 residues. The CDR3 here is CASSLTDISNEKLFF. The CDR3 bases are TGCGCCAGCAGCTTGACGGACATATCAAATGAAAAACTGTTTTTT. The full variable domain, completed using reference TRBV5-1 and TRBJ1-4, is KAGVTQTPRYLIKTRGQQVTLSCSPISGHRSVSWYQQTPGQGLQFLFEYFSETQRNKGNFPGRFSGRQFSNSRSEMNVSTLELGDSALYLCASSLTDISNEKLFFGSGTQLSVL.

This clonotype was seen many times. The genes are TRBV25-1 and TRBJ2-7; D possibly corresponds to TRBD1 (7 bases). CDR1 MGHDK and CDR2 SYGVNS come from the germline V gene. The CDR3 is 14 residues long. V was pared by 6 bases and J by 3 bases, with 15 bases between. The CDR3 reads CASRTAGQIYEQYF. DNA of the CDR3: TGTGCCAGCAGGACCGCGGGACAGATCTACGAGCAGTACTTC.

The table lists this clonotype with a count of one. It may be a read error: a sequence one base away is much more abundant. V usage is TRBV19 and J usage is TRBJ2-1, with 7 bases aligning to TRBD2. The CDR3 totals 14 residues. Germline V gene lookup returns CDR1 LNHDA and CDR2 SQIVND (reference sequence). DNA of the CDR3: TGTGCCGGTAGTATCGGAGGGGCTAGCGGAGAGGAGTTCTTC. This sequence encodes CAGSIGGASGEEFF.